This is a list of T cell receptor beta chains from one sample in a study of CD8 T cells in Susac syndrome. TCRdb used MiXCR to reprocess the immunoSEQ multiplex PCR reads, holding one entry per CDR3 protein. The sample has over 130,000 distinct CDR3 sequences, around 93% seen once. Sequenced input: CD4+ T cells from PBMCs. The source of these receptors is a human donor with Susac syndrome. CDR3s include the opening cysteine and the closing phenylalanine or tryptophan. A D gene is named only where the DNA matches it firmly.

cdr3_length,v_call,j_call,d_call,cdr3_aa,cdr3_nt
14,TRBV5-1,TRBJ2-7,-,CASSLARQDYEQYF,TGCGCCAGCAGCTTGGCCCGACAGGATTACGAGCAGTACTTC
13,TRBV20-1,TRBJ2-3,TRBD2,CSATTSLTDTQYF,TGCAGTGCTACGACTAGCTTGACAGATACGCAGTATTTT
13,TRBV30,TRBJ1-2,-,CAWSEQGHDGYTF,TGTGCCTGGAGTGAGCAGGGCCACGATGGCTACACCTTC
16,TRBV9,TRBJ2-1,TRBD2,CASSATLAGGYNEQFF,TGTGCCAGCAGCGCCACACTAGCGGGAGGCTACAATGAGCAGTTCTTC
14,TRBV20-1,TRBJ2-1,TRBD2,CSASGRTLYNEQFF,TGCAGTGCTAGCGGGAGGACACTTTACAATGAGCAGTTCTTC
19,TRBV7-9,TRBJ2-4,TRBD2,CASSSLKAGGMLAKNIQYF,TGTGCCAGCAGCTCCCTCAAAGCGGGAGGTATGTTAGCCAAAAACATTCAGTACTTC
17,TRBV21-1,TRBJ2-1,-,CASSKTSSPHSYNEQFF,TGTGCCAGCAGCAAAACTTCTTCGCCCCACTCCTACAATGAGCAGTTCTTC
16,TRBV18,TRBJ2-2,TRBD1,CASSPLGQGPAGELFF,TGTGCCAGCTCACCATTGGGACAGGGCCCGGCCGGGGAGCTGTTTTTT
13,TRBV25-1,TRBJ2-4,-,CASSGTKSAFRHF,TGTGCCAGCAGTGGGACCAAGTCGGCCTTCCGTCACTTC
17,TRBV9,TRBJ2-2,-,CASSGSRRGARTGELFF,TGTGCCAGCAGCGGCTCGCGCCGGGGGGCGAGGACCGGGGAGCTGTTTTTT
15,TRBV20-1,TRBJ2-3,TRBD2,CSASLGLGVQDTQYF,TGCAGTGCTAGTTTAGGACTAGGTGTGCAGGATACGCAGTATTTT
18,TRBV20-1,TRBJ2-1,TRBD2,CSARRGAGGPSSYNEQFF,TGCAGTGCCCGTCGGGGGGCGGGAGGGCCGAGCTCCTACAATGAGCAGTTCTTC